Listed here is a single T cell receptor beta chain. Its antigen is unidentified. Before the COVID-19 pandemic, during about 2010-2018, CD4+ T cells were taken from unexposed donors. Isolation of CD4+ T cells took place after about 9 days in culture. The sample is drawn from a study of CD4 T cells in relation to SARS-CoV-2 and coronaviruses. The germline V gene encodes CDR1 SEHNR and CDR2 FQNEAQ (reference sequence). This CDR3 region has 16 residues. V was pared by 2 bases and J by 7 bases, with 8 bases of the junction left unmatched. Sequencing was performed with immunoSEQ multiplex PCR; in TCRdb, only in-frame clones are kept and a portion is missing. Of 20,000 or so clones listed, approximately 80% were seen once; the top ten hold around 16%.

This clonotype originated in a human donor in good health. Input material: CD4+ T cells from PBMCs, cultured in vitro. The chain has TRBV7-9 and TRBJ1-6; TRBD1 agrees at 7 bases. The CDR3 region is CASSLTTTGANSPLHF. The CDR3 DNA reads as TGTGCCAGCAGCTTAACAACCACAGGGGCAAATTCACCCCTCCACTTT.